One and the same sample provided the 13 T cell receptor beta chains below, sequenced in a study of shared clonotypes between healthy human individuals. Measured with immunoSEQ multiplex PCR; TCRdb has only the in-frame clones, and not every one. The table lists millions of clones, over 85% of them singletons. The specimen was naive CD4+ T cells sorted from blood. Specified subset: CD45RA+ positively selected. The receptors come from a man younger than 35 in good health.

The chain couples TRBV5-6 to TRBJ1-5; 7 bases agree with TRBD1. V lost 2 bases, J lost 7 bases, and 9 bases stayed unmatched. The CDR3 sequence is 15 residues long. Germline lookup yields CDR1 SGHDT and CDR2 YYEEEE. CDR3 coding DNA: TGTGCCAGCAGCTTTACAGGGGTGGAAGGACAGCCCCAGCATTTT. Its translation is CASSFTGVEGQPQHF.

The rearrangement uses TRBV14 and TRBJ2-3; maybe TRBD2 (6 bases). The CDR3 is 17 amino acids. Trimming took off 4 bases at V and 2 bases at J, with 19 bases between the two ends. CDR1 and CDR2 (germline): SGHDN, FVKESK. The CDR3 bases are TGTGCCAGCAGCCCCCATCAACAGTGGGGACTCACAGATACGCAGTATTTT. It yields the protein CASSPHQQWGLTDTQYF.

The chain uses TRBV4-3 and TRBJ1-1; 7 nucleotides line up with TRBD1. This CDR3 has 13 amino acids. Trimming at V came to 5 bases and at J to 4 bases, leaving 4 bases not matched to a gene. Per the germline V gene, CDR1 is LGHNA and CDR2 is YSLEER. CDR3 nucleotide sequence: TGCGCCAGCAGCTCTGACAGGGCCACTGAAGCTTTCTTT. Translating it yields CASSSDRATEAFF.

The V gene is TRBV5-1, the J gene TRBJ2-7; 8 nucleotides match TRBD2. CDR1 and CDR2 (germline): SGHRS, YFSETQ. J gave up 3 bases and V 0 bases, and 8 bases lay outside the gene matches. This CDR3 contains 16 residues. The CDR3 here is CASSLGPSGPNYEQYF. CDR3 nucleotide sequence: TGCGCCAGCAGCTTGGGGCCTAGCGGGCCAAACTACGAGCAGTACTTC.

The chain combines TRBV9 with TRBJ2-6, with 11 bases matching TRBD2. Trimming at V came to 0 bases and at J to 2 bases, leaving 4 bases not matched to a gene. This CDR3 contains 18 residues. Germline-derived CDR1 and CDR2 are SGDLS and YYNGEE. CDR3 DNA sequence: TGTGCCAGCAGCGTAGAGATAGCGGGAGGGACTGGGGCCAACGTCCTGACTTTC. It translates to CASSVEIAGGTGANVLTF.

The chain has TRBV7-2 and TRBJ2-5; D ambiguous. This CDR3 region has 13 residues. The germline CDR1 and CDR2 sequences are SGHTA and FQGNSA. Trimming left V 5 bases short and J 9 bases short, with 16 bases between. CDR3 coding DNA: TGTGCCAGCAGCCCACCTTCCACCGACGCCCAGTACTTC. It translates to CASSPPSTDAQYF.

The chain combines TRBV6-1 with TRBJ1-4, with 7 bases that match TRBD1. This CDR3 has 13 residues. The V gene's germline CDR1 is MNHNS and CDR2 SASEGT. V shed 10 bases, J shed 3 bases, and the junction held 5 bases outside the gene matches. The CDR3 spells CATRQGPNEKLFF. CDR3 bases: TGTGCCACGAGACAGGGCCCTAATGAAAAACTGTTTTTT.

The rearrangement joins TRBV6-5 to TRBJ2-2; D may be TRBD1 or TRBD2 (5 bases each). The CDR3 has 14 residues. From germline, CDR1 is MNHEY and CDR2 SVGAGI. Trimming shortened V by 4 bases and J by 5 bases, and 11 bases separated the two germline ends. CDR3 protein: CASSWGTPTGELFF. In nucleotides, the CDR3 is TGTGCCAGCAGTTGGGGGACCCCGACCGGGGAGCTGTTTTTT.

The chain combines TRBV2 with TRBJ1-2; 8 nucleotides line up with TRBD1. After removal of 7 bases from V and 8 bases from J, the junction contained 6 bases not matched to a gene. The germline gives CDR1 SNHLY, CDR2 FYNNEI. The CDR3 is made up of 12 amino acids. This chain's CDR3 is CASIPGGTGYTF. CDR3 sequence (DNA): TGTGCCAGCATCCCAGGGGGCACGGGCTACACCTTC.

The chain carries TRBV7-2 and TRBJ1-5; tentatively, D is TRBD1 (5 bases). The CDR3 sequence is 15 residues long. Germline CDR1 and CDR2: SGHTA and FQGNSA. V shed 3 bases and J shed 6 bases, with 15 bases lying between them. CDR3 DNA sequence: TGTGCCAGCAGCTTGGACATCTCACCTAGTCAGCCCCAGCATTTT. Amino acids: CASSLDISPSQPQHF.

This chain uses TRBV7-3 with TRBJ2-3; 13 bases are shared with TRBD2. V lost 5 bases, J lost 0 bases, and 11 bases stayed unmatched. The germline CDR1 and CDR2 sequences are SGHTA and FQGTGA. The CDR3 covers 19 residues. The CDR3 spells CASSTRRTSGGLSTDTQYF. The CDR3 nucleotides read TGTGCCAGCAGCACCAGACGGACTAGCGGGGGCCTTAGCACAGATACGCAGTATTTT.

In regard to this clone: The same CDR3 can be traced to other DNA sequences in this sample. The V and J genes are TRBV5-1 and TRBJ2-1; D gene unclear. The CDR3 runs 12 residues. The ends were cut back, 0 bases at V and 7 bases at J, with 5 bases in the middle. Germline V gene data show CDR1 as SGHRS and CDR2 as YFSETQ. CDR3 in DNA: TGCGCCAGCAGCTTGGCCTTGAATGAGCAGTTCTTC. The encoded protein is CASSLALNEQFF. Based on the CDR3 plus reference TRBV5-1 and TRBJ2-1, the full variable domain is KAGVTQTPRYLIKTRGQQVTLSCSPISGHRSVSWYQQTPGQGLQFLFEYFSETQRNKGNFPGRFSGRQFSNSRSEMNVSTLELGDSALYLCASSLALNEQFFGPGTRLTVL.

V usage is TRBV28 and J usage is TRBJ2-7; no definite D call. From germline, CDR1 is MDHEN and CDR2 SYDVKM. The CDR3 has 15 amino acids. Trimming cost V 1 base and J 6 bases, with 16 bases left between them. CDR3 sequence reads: CASSLFTALPGEQYF. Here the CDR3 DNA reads TGTGCCAGCAGTTTATTTACAGCTCTCCCTGGCGAGCAGTACTTC. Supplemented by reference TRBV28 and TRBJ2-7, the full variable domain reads DVKVTQSSRYLVKRTGEKVFLECVQDMDHENMFWYRQDPGLGLRLIYFSYDVKMKEKGDIPEGYSVSREKKERFSLILESASTNQTSMYLCASSLFTALPGEQYFGPGTRLTVT.